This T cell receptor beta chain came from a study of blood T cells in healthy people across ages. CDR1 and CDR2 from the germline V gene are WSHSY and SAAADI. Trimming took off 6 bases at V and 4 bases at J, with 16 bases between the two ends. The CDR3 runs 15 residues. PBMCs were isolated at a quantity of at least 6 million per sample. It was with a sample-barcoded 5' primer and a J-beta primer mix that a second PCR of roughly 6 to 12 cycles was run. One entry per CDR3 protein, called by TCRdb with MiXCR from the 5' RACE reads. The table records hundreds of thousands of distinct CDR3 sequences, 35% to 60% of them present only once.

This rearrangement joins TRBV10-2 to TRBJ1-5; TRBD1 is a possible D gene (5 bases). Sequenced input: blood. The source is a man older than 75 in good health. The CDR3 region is CASRGVQATNQPQHF. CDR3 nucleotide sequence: TGCGCCAGCAGGGGGGTACAGGCTACAAATCAGCCCCAGCATTTT.